This section outlines one T cell receptor beta chain sequence together with its context. Its antigen is not known. The length of the CDR3 is 13 residues. CDR1 is MGHRA and CDR2 is YSYEKL in the germline V gene. V was shortened by 5 bases and J by 2 bases, with 10 bases between the two germline ends. This sample is drawn from a study of cytomegalovirus exposure and HLA in healthy donors. Whole-study context: Per a later analysis, the approximately 690 first-cohort and under 150 validation repertoires shared one platform. Regarding the study as a whole: Accounts indicate the classifier identified cytomegalovirus status with strong specificity and sensitivity.

Assay: immunoSEQ multiplex PCR; the TCRdb copy retains only in-frame clones and omits some. The table has more than 200,000 clones, 90% seen once. While the first cohort had 700 or so subjects, the donors belonged to the separate validation cohort of about 120 subjects. The sample was PBMCs. This receptor was identified in a woman in her twenties or thirties in good health and CMV-seronegative. This sequence joins TRBV4-1 and TRBJ2-7; D unclear. DNA of the CDR3: TGCGCCAGCAGCTTTGACTCGCCCTACGAGCAGTACTTC. It is translated as CASSFDSPYEQYF.